Presented here are 4 T cell receptor beta chains from one specimen sequenced in a study of blood T cell repertoires in COVID-19. Measured with immunoSEQ multiplex PCR; TCRdb has only the in-frame clones, and not every one. Of 98,000 or so clones in the sample, around 84% were seen once. Source material: peripheral blood. Receptors originate from a man aged 55-75 years with acute or convalescent COVID-19.

This sequence joins TRBV6-5 and TRBJ2-2; the match to TRBD1 covers 7 bases. Germline CDR1 reads MNHEY; CDR2 reads SVGAGI. The ends lost 6 bases at V and 3 bases at J; junction bases unmatched: 4. This CDR3 has 14 amino acids. CDR3 protein: CASSWDRDTGELFF. DNA of the CDR3: TGTGCCAGCAGCTGGGACAGAGACACCGGGGAGCTGTTTTTT.

The chain employs TRBV5-6 and TRBJ1-4; D call uncertain. The V end was cut by 0 bases, the J end by 8 bases, with 11 bases between. The CDR3 spans 14 residues. CDR1 SGHDT and CDR2 YYEEEE come from the germline V gene. Here the CDR3 reads CASSLGTGREKLFF. The CDR3 region has the DNA TGTGCCAGCAGCTTGGGCACCGGGAGGGAAAAACTGTTTTTT. The whole variable domain, remainder taken from reference TRBV5-6 and TRBJ1-4, is DAGVTQSPTHLIKTRGQQVTLRCSPKSGHDTVSWYQQALGQGPQFIFQYYEEEERQRGNFPDRFSGHQFPNYSSELNVNALLLGDSALYLCASSLGTGREKLFFGSGTQLSVL.

V gene TRBV10-3 combines with J gene TRBJ1-1; TRBD1 aligns across 8 bases. V was clipped by 4 bases and J by 4 bases; unmatched bases: 5. The CDR3 runs to 14 residues. Germline CDR1 reads ENHRY; CDR2 reads SYGVKD. The CDR3 protein is CAISVMDRVTEAFF. CDR3 coding DNA: TGTGCCATCAGTGTTATGGACAGGGTCACTGAAGCTTTCTTT.

The sample holds one count of this clone. The chain carries TRBV19 and TRBJ2-3; D gene uncertain. This CDR3 has 15 residues. Trimming pared 0 bases from V and 4 bases from J, leaving 11 bases between. The V gene's germline CDR1 is LNHDA and CDR2 SQIVND (reference sequence). This CDR3 is CASSIDPLRPDTQYF. In DNA form, the CDR3 reads TGTGCCAGTAGTATAGATCCCCTCAGGCCAGATACGCAGTATTTT. The full variable domain, completed using reference TRBV19 and TRBJ2-3, is DGGITQSPKYLFRKEGQNVTLSCEQNLNHDAMYWYRQDPGQGLRLIYYSQIVNDFQKGDIAEGYSVSREKKESFPLTVTSAQKNPTAFYLCASSIDPLRPDTQYFGPGTRLTVL.